This entry lists 6 T cell receptor beta chains sequenced from one sample in a study of T-cell reconstitution after alpha-beta-depleted transplantation in children. Library preparation (for TCRbeta) was performed with unique molecular identifiers. TCRdb reprocessed the PCR reads with MiXCR, giving one entry per CDR3 protein. This table has 600,000 to 700,000 distinct CDR3 sequences, roughly 15% appearing once. This material consisted of PBMCs from the stem cell graft donor, taken from the stem cell graft. The receptors shown here come from a human donor who donated a stem cell graft to a child with acute myeloid leukemia.

This sequence joins TRBV5-1 and TRBJ2-2; maybe TRBD1 (5 bases). CDR1 SGHRS and CDR2 YFSETQ come from the germline V gene. V was shortened by 0 bases and J by 6 bases, with 15 bases between the two germline ends. The CDR3 spans 16 residues. DNA for the CDR3: TGCGCCAGCAGCTTGGCCCGCGAAAGGGGCCCCGGGGAGCTGTTTTTT. This codes for CASSLARERGPGELFF.

This clonotype showed up many times. The chain employs TRBV29-1 and TRBJ2-7; D is undetermined. CDR3 length: 13 residues. From germline, CDR1 is SQVTM and CDR2 ANQGSEA. V was cut by 2 bases and J by 0 bases, with 8 bases left in between. The CDR3 spells CSVESVSSYEQYF. The CDR3 region has the DNA TGCAGCGTTGAATCGGTCAGCTCCTACGAGCAGTACTTC.

This clonotype was detected many times. This sequence joins TRBV7-6 and TRBJ2-7; 9 bases match TRBD1. Germline trimming cut 1 base from V and 5 bases from J; bases unmatched to any gene: 9. The CDR3 is 16 amino acids. Germline lookup yields CDR1 SGHVS and CDR2 FNYEAQ. CDR3: CASSLVLGTGRDEQYF. As DNA, the CDR3 is TGTGCCAGCAGCTTAGTATTGGGGACAGGGCGCGACGAGCAGTACTTC. Variable domain in full (rest from reference TRBV7-6 and TRBJ2-7): GAGVSQSPRYKVTKRGQDVALRCDPISGHVSLYWYRQALGQGPEFLTYFNYEAQQDKSGLPNDRFSAERPEGSISTLTIQRTEQRDSAMYRCASSLVLGTGRDEQYFGPGTRLTVT.

A few counts support this clonotype. This chain joins TRBV7-2 and TRBJ2-1, with 7 bases lining up with TRBD2. Germline CDR1 and CDR2: SGHTA and FQGNSA. J lost 13 bases, V lost 0 bases, and 6 bases had no gene match. This CDR3 is 13 amino acids long. CDR3: CASSLAKGLGQFF. The CDR3, as DNA: TGTGCCAGCAGCTTAGCTAAAGGACTAGGACAGTTCTTC.

The chain has TRBV15 and TRBJ2-1; tentatively, D is TRBD2 (6 bases). V lost 3 bases and J lost 2, with 11 bases in between. There are 15 residues in the CDR3. Germline lookup yields CDR1 LNHNV and CDR2 YYDKDF (reference sequence). The CDR3 DNA sequence: TGTGCCACCAGCAGCTCACGGGGGACCTACAATGAGCAGTTCTTC. This gives the protein CATSSSRGTYNEQFF. Variable domain in full (rest from reference TRBV15 and TRBJ2-1): DAMVIQNPRYQVTQFGKPVTLSCSQTLNHNVMYWYQQKSSQAPKLLFHYYDKDFNNEADTPDNFQSRRPNTSFCFLDIRSPGLGDTAMYLCATSSSRGTYNEQFFGPGTRLTVL.

At least ten counts were recorded for this clonotype. The chain employs TRBV12-3 or TRBV12-4 and TRBJ1-2; D ambiguous. The CDR3 covers 13 residues. V was clipped by 1 base and J by 1 base, with 4 bases between them. CDR3 nucleotide sequence: TGTGCCAGCAGTTTAGGGGATAACTATGGCTACACCTTC. As protein: CASSLGDNYGYTF.